The 14 T cell receptor beta chains reported below all come from one sample, sequenced in a study of shared clonotypes between healthy human individuals. The data were produced by immunoSEQ multiplex PCR, yet TCRdb's version contains in-frame clones alone and is incomplete. The sample includes 2.5 million or so clones, approximately 94% of them seen just once. Sequencing used naive CD4+ T cells sorted from blood. The sample's subset: CD45RA+ positively selected. The receptors were sampled from a man in his late teens or twenties in good health.

This chain connects TRBV19 to TRBJ1-2; possible D gene TRBD1, 6 bases. V was shortened by 4 bases and J by 2 bases, with 20 bases between the two germline ends. CDR1 and CDR2 from the germline V gene are LNHDA and SQIVND (reference sequence). The CDR3 has 17 residues. This CDR3 reads CASSTFSGGSKNYGYTF. CDR3 DNA: TGTGCCAGTAGTACGTTTTCTGGGGGCTCAAAAAACTATGGCTACACCTTC.

The table lists this clone with a count of one. The gene calls are TRBV2 and TRBJ1-2, with D perhaps TRBD1 (5 bases). This CDR3 has 13 amino acids. Between the trimmed V and J ends, which lost 4 bases and 4 bases, there was a span of 10 bases. Per the germline V gene, CDR1 is SNHLY and CDR2 is FYNNEI. The CDR3 DNA follows: TGTGCCAGCAGTGTCGGGACCTCCTATGGCTACACCTTC. Protein sequence: CASSVGTSYGYTF.

The rearrangement uses TRBV4-3 and TRBJ2-7; D is uncertain. Trimming took off 1 base at V and 0 bases at J, with 16 bases between the two ends. This CDR3 comprises 17 residues. In germline, CDR1 is LGHNA, CDR2 YSLEER. CDR3 nucleotides: TGCGCCAGCAGCCAAGTTTACGGCCAGGACCTCTCCTACGAGCAGTACTTC. Its translation: CASSQVYGQDLSYEQYF.

This chain links TRBV19 with TRBJ1-6, with 7 positions matching TRBD1. CDR1 and CDR2 (germline): LNHDA, SQIVND (reference sequence). V gave up 8 bases and J gave up 2 bases; unmatched junction bases: 18. CDR3 length equals 19 residues. CDR3 loop: CASGGGLARNRPYNSPLHF. Here the CDR3 DNA reads TGTGCCAGTGGAGGGGGCTTGGCCCGCAACCGGCCCTATAATTCACCCCTCCACTTT.

The chain combines TRBV9 with TRBJ2-5, with D perhaps TRBD1 or TRBD2 (6 bases each). Germline loops: CDR1 SGDLS, CDR2 YYNGEE. The CDR3 is made up of 16 amino acids. V was cut by 4 bases and J by 1 base, with 17 bases left in between. DNA for the CDR3: TGTGCCAGCAGCATCCATCCTGGGGGGCCCCAAGAGACCCAGTACTTC. It yields the protein CASSIHPGGPQETQYF.

A word on this clone: Other DNA sequences in this specimen translate into the identical CDR3. The V call is TRBV30, the J call TRBJ1-3, with no clear D. The CDR3 covers 12 residues. The ends were cut back, 2 bases at V and 1 base at J, with 3 bases in the middle. Germline lookup yields CDR1 GTSNPN and CDR2 SVGIG (reference sequence). Written as DNA, the CDR3 is TGTGCCTGGAGTAGTTCTGGAAACACCATATATTTT. Translated: CAWSSSGNTIYF.

V usage is TRBV5-1 and J usage is TRBJ2-7; tentatively, D is TRBD1 (5 bases). CDR3 size: 14 residues. The V end was cut by 4 bases, the J end by 3 bases, with 14 bases between. From germline, CDR1 is SGHRS and CDR2 YFSETQ. The CDR3 DNA reads as TGCGCCAGCAGCCTAACGGACAAAAACTACGAGCAGTACTTC. Residues: CASSLTDKNYEQYF. The variable domain in full, with the rest retrieved from reference TRBV5-1 and TRBJ2-7, is KAGVTQTPRYLIKTRGQQVTLSCSPISGHRSVSWYQQTPGQGLQFLFEYFSETQRNKGNFPGRFSGRQFSNSRSEMNVSTLELGDSALYLCASSLTDKNYEQYFGPGTRLTVT.

This chain links TRBV5-1 with TRBJ2-3; 7 positions match TRBD1. Germline values: CDR1 SGHRS, CDR2 YFSETQ. V dropped 4 bases and J dropped 0; count of bases not matched to a gene: 11. The CDR3 is 17 amino acids. CDR3 sequence reads: CASSKGQTGVSTDTQYF. The CDR3 DNA sequence: TGCGCCAGCAGCAAGGGCCAAACAGGGGTTAGCACAGATACGCAGTATTTT.

The rearrangement links TRBV11-2 to TRBJ2-1; 10 bases agree with TRBD2. Losses at the gene ends were 2 bases for V and 4 bases for J; bases not matched to a gene: 5. The germline V gene encodes CDR1 SGHAT and CDR2 FQNNGV. The CDR3 is 16 residues long. The CDR3 DNA reads TGTGCCAGCAGCTTAACTGGAGCGGGAGGGTACAATGAGCAGTTCTTC. Encoded protein: CASSLTGAGGYNEQFF. Full variable domain (outside the CDR3, taken from reference TRBV11-2 and TRBJ2-1): EAGVAQSPRYKIIEKRQSVAFWCNPISGHATLYWYQQILGQGPKLLIQFQNNGVVDDSQLPKDRFSAERLKGVDSTLKIQPAKLEDSAVYLCASSLTGAGGYNEQFFGPGTRLTVL.

V is TRBV28 and J is TRBJ1-5; tentatively, D is TRBD1 (5 bases). Per germline, CDR1 MDHEN and CDR2 SYDVKM. V was pared by 3 bases and J by 2 bases, with 14 bases between. The CDR3 extends over 16 amino acids. The CDR3 DNA is TGTGCCAGCAGTTTGGGGGGGAGGGTAGGCAATCAGCCCCAGCATTTT. This codes for CASSLGGRVGNQPQHF. The variable domain in full, with the rest retrieved from reference TRBV28 and TRBJ1-5, is DVKVTQSSRYLVKRTGEKVFLECVQDMDHENMFWYRQDPGLGLRLIYFSYDVKMKEKGDIPEGYSVSREKKERFSLILESASTNQTSMYLCASSLGGRVGNQPQHFGDGTRLSIL.

This rearrangement joins TRBV30 to TRBJ2-5; D is perhaps TRBD2 (6 bases). CDR3 size: 15 residues. V shed 0 bases and J shed 1 base, with 12 bases lying between them. The germline gives CDR1 GTSNPN, CDR2 SVGIG (reference sequence). Here the CDR3 reads CAWSVGRIFQETQYF. CDR3 DNA: TGTGCCTGGAGTGTTGGGAGGATCTTCCAAGAGACCCAGTACTTC. Complete variable domain (other parts from reference TRBV30 and TRBJ2-5): SQTIHQWPATLVQPVGSPLSLECTVEGTSNPNLYWYRQAAGRGLQLLFYSVGIGQISSEVPQNLSASRPQDRQFILSSKKLLLSDSGFYLCAWSVGRIFQETQYFGPGTRLLVL.

The table lists this clone with a few counts. The chain couples TRBV5-1 to TRBJ1-1; 9 bases are shared with TRBD1. V trimming: 6 bases; J trimming: 4 bases; junction bases outside the gene matches: 4. The CDR3 loop spans 13 amino acids. From germline, CDR1 is SGHRS and CDR2 YFSETQ. The CDR3 nucleotides read TGCGCCAGCACCGCGGGACAGGGCACTGAAGCTTTCTTT. This translates into CASTAGQGTEAFF.

The J gene is TRBJ2-5, the V gene TRBV21-1; no DNA check was done on the table's D call, TRBD1. TRBV21-1 is flagged as a pseudogene. The CDR3 is made up of 15 amino acids. The CDR3: CASSKGAPQEETQYF. For the CDR3, the DNA is TGTGCCAGCAGCAAAGGTGCGCCCCAGGAAGAGACCCAGTACTTC.

V is TRBV4-3 and J is TRBJ2-2, with D uncertain. The V gene lost 0 bases and the J gene lost 6 bases, with 11 bases spanning the gap. CDR3 length: 15 amino acids. Germline V gene sequence: CDR1 LGHNA, CDR2 YSLEER. The CDR3 protein is CASSQDQNGPGELFF. The CDR3 DNA reads as TGCGCCAGCAGCCAAGATCAGAACGGGCCCGGGGAGCTGTTTTTT.